The subject of this entry is one T cell receptor beta chain. The data were taken from a study of blood T cell repertoires in COVID-19. About the research overall: The United States, Italy and Spain supplied acute and convalescent COVID-19 samples. The cDNA or gDNA used as material had been derived from T cells, B-cell-depleted T cells, or PBMCs.

V was pared by 8 bases and J by 4 bases, with 8 bases of the junction left unmatched. This CDR3 comprises 15 residues. Germline V CDR1 and CDR2: MNHEY, SMNVEV (reference sequence). Source study methods: Estimates of nucleated cell counts were drawn from the amplification of reference gene primers. The assay was immunoSEQ multiplex PCR, and TCRdb's table has in-frame clones only and misses some. That table furnishes V, J and clone size, whereas the DNA furnished D and trimming. The repertoire holds under 300,000 clones, with around 83% as singletons. Sequenced material: peripheral blood. The sequence was collected from a woman between 55 and 75 years old with active or convalescent COVID-19. The chain recombines TRBV27 with TRBJ2-3, with TRBD2 matching over 11 bases. The CDR3 protein is CASSSLAGVSDTQYF. The CDR3 DNA sequence: TGTGCCAGCTCTTCACTAGCGGGGGTTTCAGATACGCAGTATTTT.